Shown below are 3 T cell receptor beta chains from a single sample sequenced in a study of T cells in Graves' hyperthyroidism and ophthalmopathy. Amplified TCR beta CDR3 regions derived from RNA transcripts. Primed by the HTBI set, a first-round RT-PCR was run on the TCR CDR3. TCRdb used MiXCR to reprocess the multiplex PCR reads, holding one entry per CDR3 protein. Among 500,000 to 650,000 distinct CDR3 sequences listed, 14% were seen once. Source material: blood. Every receptor here comes from a woman aged 35 to 49 with Graves' hyperthyroidism.

Ten or more counts support this clonotype. V gene TRBV20-1 combines with J gene TRBJ2-5; D remains ambiguous. There are 10 residues in the CDR3. V was pared by 2 bases and J by 5 bases, with 3 bases between. Germline assignment: CDR1 DFQATT and CDR2 SNEGSKA (reference sequence). The CDR3 region has the DNA TGCAGTGCTAGATTGGAGACCCAGTACTTC. Encoded protein: CSARLETQYF.

This clonotype has at least ten counts. The genes are TRBV11-3 and TRBJ2-2; D may be TRBD1 (6 bases). V was pared by 5 bases and J by 2 bases, with 12 bases between. From germline, CDR1 is SGHNT and CDR2 YENEEA. The CDR3 totals 15 residues. CDR3 sequence: CASSQQGLNTGELFF. Here the CDR3 DNA reads TGTGCCAGCAGCCAACAGGGCCTAAACACCGGGGAGCTGTTTTTT.

This clonotype was seen repeatedly, ten times or more. J is TRBJ1-4 and V is TRBV25-1, with TRBD1 matching 7 bases. J gave up 4 bases and V 6 bases, and 8 bases lay outside the gene matches. Looked up from germline, CDR1 is MGHDK and CDR2 is SYGVNS. CDR3 length: 15 amino acids. CDR3 coding DNA: TGTGCCAGCAGGCGCGGGGGGACAGATAATGAAAAACTGTTTTTT. Translated: CASRRGGTDNEKLFF.